The present T cell receptor (beta chain) was sequenced within a study of beta chain features in type 1 diabetes. Study-wide results and limits: Comparison showed that naive, central memory and Treg TCRB repertoires appeared more similar among patients than among healthy donors.

Every bit of the isolated RNA underwent reverse transcription, so sequencing read expressed TCRB transcripts. TCRdb's copy holds only in-frame clones and misses some; the assay was immunoSEQ multiplex PCR. Among 140,000 to 150,000 clones listed, around 51% were seen once. Points on this clone: The antigen remains unidentified.

This CDR3 comprises 13 residues. The germline CDR1 and CDR2 sequences are SGHTA and FQGNSA. V was trimmed by 5 bases and J by 6 bases, leaving 14 bases between them. Sequences were obtained from Tregs from blood. The source is a man younger than 35 in good health. This chain links TRBV7-2 with TRBJ2-7; D is perhaps TRBD2 (5 bases). This CDR3 is CASSPPLAGEQYF. CDR3 in DNA: TGTGCCAGCAGCCCACCGCTAGCTGGCGAGCAGTACTTC.